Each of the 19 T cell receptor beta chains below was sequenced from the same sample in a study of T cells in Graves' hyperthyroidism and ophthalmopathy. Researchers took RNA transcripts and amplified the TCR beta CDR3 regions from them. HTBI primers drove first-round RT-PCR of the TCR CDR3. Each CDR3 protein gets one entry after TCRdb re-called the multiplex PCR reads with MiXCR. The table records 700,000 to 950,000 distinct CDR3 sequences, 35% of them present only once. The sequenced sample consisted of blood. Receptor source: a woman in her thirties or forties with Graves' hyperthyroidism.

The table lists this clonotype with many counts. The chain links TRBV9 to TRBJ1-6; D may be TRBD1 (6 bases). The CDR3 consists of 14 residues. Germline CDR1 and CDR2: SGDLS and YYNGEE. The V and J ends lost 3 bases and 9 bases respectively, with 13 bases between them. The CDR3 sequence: CASSGSAGVSPLHF. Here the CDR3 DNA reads TGTGCCAGCAGCGGAAGTGCAGGGGTTTCACCCCTCCACTTT.

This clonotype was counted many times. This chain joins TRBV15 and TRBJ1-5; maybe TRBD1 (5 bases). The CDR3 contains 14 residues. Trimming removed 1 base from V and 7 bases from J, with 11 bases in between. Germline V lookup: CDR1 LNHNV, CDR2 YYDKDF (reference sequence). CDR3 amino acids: CATSRVGTIQPQHF. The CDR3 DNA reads TGTGCCACCAGCAGAGTCGGGACCATACAGCCCCAGCATTTT.

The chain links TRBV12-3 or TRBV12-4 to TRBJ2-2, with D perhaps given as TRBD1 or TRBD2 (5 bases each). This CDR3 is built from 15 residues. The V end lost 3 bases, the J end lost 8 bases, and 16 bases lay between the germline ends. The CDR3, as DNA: TGTGCCAGCAGTTTGGGGTCGGGGCCCTCGGGGGAGCTGTTTTTT. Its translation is CASSLGSGPSGELFF.

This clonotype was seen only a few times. In DNA, the CDR3 is TGTGCCAGCAGTTACTCGGGAGGTTCCGGGGAAAAACTGTTTTTT. Its translation is CASSYSGGSGEKLFF. The rearrangement uses TRBV6-6 and TRBJ1-4, with D hard to call. The CDR3 loop spans 15 amino acids. V lost 0 bases and J 8 bases, leaving 13 bases between the germline ends. Germline CDR1 is MNHNY and CDR2 is SVGAGI (reference sequence).

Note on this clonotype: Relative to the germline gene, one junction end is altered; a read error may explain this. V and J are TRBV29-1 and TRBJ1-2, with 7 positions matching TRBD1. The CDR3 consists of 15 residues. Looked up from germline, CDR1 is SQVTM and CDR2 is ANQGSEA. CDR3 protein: CAGRASGQDHYGYTF. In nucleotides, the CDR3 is TGTGCCGGCAGGGCGTCCGGACAGGACCACTATGGCTACACCTTC.

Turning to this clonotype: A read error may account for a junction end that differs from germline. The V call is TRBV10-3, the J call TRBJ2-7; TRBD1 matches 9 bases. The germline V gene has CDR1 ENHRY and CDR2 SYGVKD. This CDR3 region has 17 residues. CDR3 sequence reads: CAIGDRPPDRGPYEQYF. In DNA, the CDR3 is TGTGCCATCGGTGATCGGCCCCCGGACAGGGGACCCTACGAGCAGTACTTC.

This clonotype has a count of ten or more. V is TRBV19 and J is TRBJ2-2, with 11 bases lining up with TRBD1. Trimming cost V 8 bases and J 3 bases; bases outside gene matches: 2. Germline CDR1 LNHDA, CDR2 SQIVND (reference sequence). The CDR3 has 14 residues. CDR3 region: CASGQGAHTGELFF. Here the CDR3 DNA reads TGTGCCAGTGGACAGGGGGCTCACACCGGGGAGCTGTTTTTT.

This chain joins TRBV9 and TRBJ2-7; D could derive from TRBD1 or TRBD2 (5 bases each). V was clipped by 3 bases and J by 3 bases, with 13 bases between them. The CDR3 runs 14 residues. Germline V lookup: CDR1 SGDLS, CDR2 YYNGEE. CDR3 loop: CASSAEDTYYEQYF. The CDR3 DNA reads TGTGCCAGCAGCGCGGAGGACACCTACTACGAGCAGTACTTC.

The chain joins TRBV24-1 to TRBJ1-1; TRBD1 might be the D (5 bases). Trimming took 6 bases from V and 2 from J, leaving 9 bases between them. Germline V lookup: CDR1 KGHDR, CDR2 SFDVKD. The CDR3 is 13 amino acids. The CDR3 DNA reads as TGTGCCACCAGTTCTCGGACAAACACTGAAGCTTTCTTT. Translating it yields CATSSRTNTEAFF.

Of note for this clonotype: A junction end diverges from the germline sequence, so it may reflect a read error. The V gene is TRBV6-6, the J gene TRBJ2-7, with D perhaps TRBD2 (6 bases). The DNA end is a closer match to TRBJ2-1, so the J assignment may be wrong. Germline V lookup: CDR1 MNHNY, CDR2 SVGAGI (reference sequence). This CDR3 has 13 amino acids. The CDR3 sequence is CAISESTGAEQFF. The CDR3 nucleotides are TGTGCCATCAGTGAGTCGACGGGAGCTGAGCAGTTCTTC.

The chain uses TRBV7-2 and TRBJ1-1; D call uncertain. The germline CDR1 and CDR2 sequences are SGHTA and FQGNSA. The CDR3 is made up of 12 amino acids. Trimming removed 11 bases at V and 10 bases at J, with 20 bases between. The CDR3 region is CASPRKEDGAFF. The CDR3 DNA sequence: TGTGCCTCCCCCCGAAAAGAGGACGGAGCTTTCTTT.

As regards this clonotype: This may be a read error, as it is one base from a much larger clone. CDR3 region: CASSARGQDYGYAF. The CDR3, as DNA: TGTGCCAGCAGTGCCAGGGGACAAGACTATGGCTACGCCTTC. V usage is TRBV12-3 or TRBV12-4 and J usage is TRBJ1-2; possible D gene TRBD1, 6 bases. This CDR3 comprises 14 residues.

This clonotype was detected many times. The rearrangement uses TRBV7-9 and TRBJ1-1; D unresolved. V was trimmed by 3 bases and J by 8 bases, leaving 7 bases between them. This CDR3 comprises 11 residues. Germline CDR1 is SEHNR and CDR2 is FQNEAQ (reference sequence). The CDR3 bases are TGTGCCAGCAGCTTCATAGTGGAAGCTTTCTTT. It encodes CASSFIVEAFF.

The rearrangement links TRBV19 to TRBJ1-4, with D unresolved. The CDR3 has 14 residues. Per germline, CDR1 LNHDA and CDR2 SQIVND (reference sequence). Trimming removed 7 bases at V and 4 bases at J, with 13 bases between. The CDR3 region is CASKSNSVNEKLFF. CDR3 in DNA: TGTGCCAGTAAATCAAACAGCGTTAATGAAAAACTGTTTTTT.

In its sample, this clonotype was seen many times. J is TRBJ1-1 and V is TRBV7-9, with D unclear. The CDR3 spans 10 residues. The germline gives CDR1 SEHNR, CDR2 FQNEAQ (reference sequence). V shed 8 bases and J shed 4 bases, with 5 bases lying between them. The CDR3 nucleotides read TGTGCCAGCTACGGCACTGAAGCTTTCTTT. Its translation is CASYGTEAFF. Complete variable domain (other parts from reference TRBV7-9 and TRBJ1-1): DTGVSQNPRHKITKRGQNVTFRCDPISEHNRLYWYRQTLGQGPEFLTYFQNEAQLEKSRLLSDRFSAERPKGSFSTLEIQRTEQGDSAMYLCASYGTEAFFGQGTRLTVV.

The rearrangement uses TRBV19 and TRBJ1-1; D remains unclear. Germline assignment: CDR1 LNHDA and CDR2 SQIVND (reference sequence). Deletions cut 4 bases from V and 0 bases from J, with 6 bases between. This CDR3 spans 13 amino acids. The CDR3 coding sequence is TGTGCCAGTAGTACCCTCATGAACACTGAAGCTTTCTTT. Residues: CASSTLMNTEAFF.

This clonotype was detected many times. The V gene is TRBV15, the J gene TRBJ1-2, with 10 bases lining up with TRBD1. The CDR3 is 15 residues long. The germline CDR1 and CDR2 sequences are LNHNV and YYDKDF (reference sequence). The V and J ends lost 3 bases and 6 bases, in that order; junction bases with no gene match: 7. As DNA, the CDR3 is TGTGCCACCAGCAGTTCTAGACAGGGGGCAAATGGCTACACCTTC. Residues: CATSSSRQGANGYTF. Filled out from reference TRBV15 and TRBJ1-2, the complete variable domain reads DAMVIQNPRYQVTQFGKPVTLSCSQTLNHNVMYWYQQKSSQAPKLLFHYYDKDFNNEADTPDNFQSRRPNTSFCFLDIRSPGLGDTAMYLCATSSSRQGANGYTFGSGTRLTVV.

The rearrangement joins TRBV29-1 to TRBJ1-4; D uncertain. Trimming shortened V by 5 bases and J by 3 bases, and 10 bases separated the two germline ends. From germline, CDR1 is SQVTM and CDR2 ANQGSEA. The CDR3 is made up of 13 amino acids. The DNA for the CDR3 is TGCAGCGTTTTAGGCAGCCCTAATGAAAAACTGTTTTTT. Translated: CSVLGSPNEKLFF.

The CDR3, as DNA: TGTGCCAGCAGTCACAATCAGGGAGCCGACACTGAAGCTTTCTTT. This sequence encodes CASSHNQGADTEAFF. The V call is TRBV6-5, the J call TRBJ1-1; a possible D gene is TRBD1 (5 bases). V lost 5 bases and J lost 3, with 16 bases in between. The CDR3 has 15 amino acids. Germline CDR1 reads MNHEY; CDR2 reads SVGAGI.